The rows below give T cell receptor beta chains drawn from one sample of a study of blood T cells in healthy people across ages. A single record per CDR3 protein comes from TCRdb applying MiXCR to the 5' RACE reads. The sample comprises fewer than 800,000 distinct CDR3 sequences, 20% to 25% of which are singletons, and roughly 9% rests with the top ten. This sample also appeared in a second study, on T cells of mothers and their children.

Sequencing was carried out using blood. All receptors derive from a boy aged 10-17 years in good health. Each CDR3 is given with its conserved first and last residue. The D gene is left open where the match is weak. The size field is filled for only some rows; it gives once, few, many or a size class.

TRBV7-2,few,.,TRBJ2-7,TGTGCCAGCAGCACCTGGGACGGTAGCTCCTACGAGCAGTACTTC,CASSTWDGSSYEQYF
TRBV6-1,.,.,TRBJ2-7,TGTGCCAGCAGTGATCATAGCGGCCCCTCCCTGGGCGAGCAGTACTTC,CASSDHSGPSLGEQYF
TRBV29-1,few,.,TRBJ2-1,TGCAGCGGAGTTCGGGACAATGAGCAGTTCTTC,CSGVRDNEQFF
TRBV28,few,.,TRBJ2-7,TGTGCCGCCGCGTTAGCGGAGGCCTACGAGCAGTACTTC,CAAALAEAYEQYF
TRBV7-2,.,.,TRBJ1-6,TGTGCCAGCAGCTACCGACACCAAAGCTCCTATAATTCACCCCTCCACTTT,CASSYRHQSSYNSPLHF
TRBV15,.,.,TRBJ1-1,TGTGCCACCAGCGGACCCTACACTGAAGCTTTCTTT,CATSGPYTEAFF
TRBV7-6,.,.,TRBJ1-3,TGTGCCAGCAGCAACCAGGTTTCCTCTGGAAACACCATATATTTT,CASSNQVSSGNTIYF
TRBV12-3/TRBV12-4,few,TRBD2,TRBJ2-5,TGTGCCAGCAGATCGACTAGCGGCGGGACCCAGTACTTC,CASRSTSGGTQYF
TRBV10-3,once,TRBD1,TRBJ2-7,TGTGCCATCAGTGCACCCGGGGACAGGGGATCGCCCTACGAGCAGTACTTC,CAISAPGDRGSPYEQYF
TRBV18,few,.,TRBJ2-2,TGTGCCAGCTCACCACCGATAGGGAACACCGGGGAGCTGTTTTTT,CASSPPIGNTGELFF
TRBV29-1,.,.,TRBJ2-7,TGCAGCGTTCGTGGCAGGTCGACCTACGAGCAGTACTTC,CSVRGRSTYEQYF
TRBV4-1,.,.,TRBJ1-1,TGCGCCAGCAGCCAAGCAGGGGCCACTGAAGCTTTCTTT,CASSQAGATEAFF
TRBV28,.,.,TRBJ1-1,TGTGCCAGCAGTTTAATTATGCGGAGGGAAGCTTTCTTT,CASSLIMRREAFF
TRBV14,.,.,TRBJ1-2,TGTGCCAGCAGCCAAGATCCAGGGTGGTATGGCTACACCTTC,CASSQDPGWYGYTF
TRBV25-1,few,.,TRBJ1-2,TGTGCCAGCAGTGAATTTGACGGGGGGGGCAACTATGGCTACACCTTC,CASSEFDGGGNYGYTF
TRBV9,.,TRBD1,TRBJ1-1,TGTGCCAGCAGCGGGGGGACAGGGGGGACTGAAGCTTTCTTT,CASSGGTGGTEAFF
TRBV13,few,TRBD1,TRBJ2-1,TGTGCCAGCAGCTCCCCCGGGACAGGAGGGAATGAGCAGTTCTTC,CASSSPGTGGNEQFF
TRBV25-1,few,TRBD1,TRBJ1-5,TGTGCCACCGGGGGACAGGGCAATCAGCCCCAGCATTTT,CATGGQGNQPQHF
TRBV28,few,.,TRBJ1-5,TGTGCCAGCAGGGGCGAGGGGACAAGGGTAAGTCAGCCCCAGCATTTT,CASRGEGTRVSQPQHF
TRBV4-1,.,.,TRBJ2-5,TGCGCCAGCAGCCAAGATCTCCCAGCGGACGGGGAGACCCAGTACTTC,CASSQDLPADGETQYF
TRBV15,.,.,TRBJ2-5,TGTGCCACCAGCATGGGACGGCGCCGAGAGACCCAGTACTTC,CATSMGRRRETQYF
TRBV6-2/TRBV6-3,few,TRBD1,TRBJ2-1,TGTGCCAGCAGCCACCCGACTGGGACAGGGACCATTGAGCAGTTCTTC,CASSHPTGTGTIEQFF
TRBV11-2,.,TRBD1,TRBJ2-5,TGTGCCAGCAGCCTAGGATTCGGGACAGGGGCCCTAGAGACCCAGTACTTC,CASSLGFGTGALETQYF
TRBV10-1,few,.,TRBJ2-7,TGCGCCAGCAGTGAGTCGAGTGCTTCCCACGAGCAGTACTTC,CASSESSASHEQYF
TRBV5-1,few,TRBD1,TRBJ2-6,TGCGCCAGCAGCGATGTGGACAGGGGCCCCTCTGGGGCCAACGTCCTGACTTTC,CASSDVDRGPSGANVLTF
TRBV7-9,.,TRBD1,TRBJ2-7,TGTGCCAGCAGCGACCGGACAGGGTGGTACGAGCAGTACTTC,CASSDRTGWYEQYF
TRBV7-2,few,TRBD2,TRBJ2-5,TGTGCCAGCGGGGGGACTAGCTTCATCCAAGAGACCCAGTACTTC,CASGGTSFIQETQYF
TRBV4-1,few,TRBD1,TRBJ1-2,TGCGCCAGCACCGGGACAGGGGAGTCGGGTGGCTACACCTTC,CASTGTGESGGYTF